Only a few counts were recorded for the clone carrying this T cell receptor (beta chain). Its cognate antigen is unknown. Primed by a sample-barcoded 5' primer and a J-beta primer mix, a second PCR proceeded for about 6 to 11 cycles. TCRdb re-called the 5' RACE reads through MiXCR, storing one row per CDR3 protein. The sample yields 850,000 to 1,100,000 distinct CDR3 sequences, under 40% seen once. This sample stems from a study of blood T cells in healthy people across ages. General study results and limits: A greater number of naive CD4+ cells and higher diversity distinguished long-lived donors from aged donors.

The CDR3 has 12 residues. In germline, CDR1 is MDHEN, CDR2 SYDVKM. Trimming shortened V by 11 bases and J by 3 bases, and 14 bases separated the two germline ends. The V and J genes are TRBV28 and TRBJ2-7; D is tentatively TRBD1 or TRBD2 (5 bases each). Sequenced: blood. The origin of this receptor is a young man in good health. The CDR3 coding sequence is TGTGCCTGTGGTGGGACCCTCTACGAGCAGTACTTC. As protein: CACGGTLYEQYF.